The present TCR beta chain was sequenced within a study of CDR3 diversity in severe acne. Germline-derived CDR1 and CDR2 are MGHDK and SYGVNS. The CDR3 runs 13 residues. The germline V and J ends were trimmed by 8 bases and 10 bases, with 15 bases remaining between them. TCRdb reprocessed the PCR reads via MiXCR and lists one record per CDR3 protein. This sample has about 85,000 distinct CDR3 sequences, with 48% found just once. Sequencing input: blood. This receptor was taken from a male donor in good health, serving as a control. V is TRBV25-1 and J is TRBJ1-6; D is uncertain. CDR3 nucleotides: TGTGCCAGCTCACCACCGGGCGGATCACCCCTCCACTTT. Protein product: CASSPPGGSPLHF. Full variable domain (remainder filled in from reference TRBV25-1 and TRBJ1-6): EADIYQTPRYLVIGTGKKITLECSQTMGHDKMYWYQQDPGMELHLIHYSYGVNSTEKGDLSSESTVSRIRTEHFPLTLESARPSHTSQYLCASSPPGGSPLHFGNGTRLTVT.